The rows below give T cell receptor beta chains drawn from one sample of a study of cytomegalovirus exposure and HLA in healthy donors. The table came from immunoSEQ multiplex PCR; TCRdb's copy has only in-frame clones and leaves some out. The sample gives 150,000 to 200,000 clones, about 72% of which show up once; roughly 2.5% is in the top ten. The source material was PBMCs. These receptors were taken from a human donor in good health. Both conserved end residues are part of each CDR3. A D gene is named only where the DNA matches it firmly. Clone size is given for some rows only: seen once, a few or many times, or a class if the clone is expanded.

clone_size: .; d_call: .; j_call: TRBJ1-1; v_call: TRBV7-3; cdr3_aa: CASSLSSADTEAFF; cdr3_nt: TGTGCCAGCAGCTTAAGTTCGGCGGACACTGAAGCTTTCTTT
clone_size: few; d_call: .; j_call: TRBJ2-2; v_call: TRBV7-2; cdr3_aa: CASSLGANTGELFF; cdr3_nt: TGTGCCAGCAGCTTAGGGGCCAACACCGGGGAGCTGTTTTTT
clone_size: .; d_call: TRBD1; j_call: TRBJ1-4; v_call: TRBV5-1; cdr3_aa: CASSHEGHRDRGEKLFF; cdr3_nt: TGCGCCAGCAGTCACGAGGGTCACCGGGACAGGGGTGAAAAACTGTTTTTT
clone_size: once; d_call: TRBD1; j_call: TRBJ1-3; v_call: TRBV7-2; cdr3_aa: CASSPRTGGGNTIYF; cdr3_nt: TGTGCCAGCAGCCCCCGGACAGGGGGCGGAAACACCATATATTTT
clone_size: .; d_call: TRBD2; j_call: TRBJ2-3; v_call: TRBV4-1; cdr3_aa: CASSQELLAGVTDTQYF; cdr3_nt: TGCGCCAGCAGCCAGGAGTTGCTAGCGGGGGTCACAGATACGCAGTATTTT
clone_size: few; d_call: TRBD1; j_call: TRBJ1-2; v_call: TRBV7-2; cdr3_aa: CASSQNRGRGYTF; cdr3_nt: TGTGCCAGCAGCCAGAACAGGGGGCGAGGCTACACCTTC
clone_size: .; d_call: .; j_call: TRBJ2-7; v_call: TRBV7-2; cdr3_aa: CASTDLPSREQYF; cdr3_nt: TGTGCCAGCACCGATTTACCTAGCCGCGAGCAGTACTTC
clone_size: once; d_call: TRBD1; j_call: TRBJ2-2; v_call: TRBV18; cdr3_aa: CASSSRQGENTGELFF; cdr3_nt: TGTGCCAGCTCATCTCGACAGGGGGAGAACACCGGGGAGCTGTTTTTT
clone_size: once; d_call: .; j_call: TRBJ1-1; v_call: TRBV7-9; cdr3_aa: CASGAWNTEAFF; cdr3_nt: TGTGCCAGCGGGGCTTGGAACACTGAAGCTTTCTTT
clone_size: .; d_call: .; j_call: TRBJ2-7; v_call: TRBV18; cdr3_aa: CASSPSSGYEQYF; cdr3_nt: TGTGCCAGCTCACCCTCTTCAGGGTACGAGCAGTACTTC
clone_size: .; d_call: TRBD1; j_call: TRBJ1-2; v_call: TRBV7-6; cdr3_aa: CASSLGQAAGGYTF; cdr3_nt: TGTGCCAGCAGCTTGGGACAGGCTGCGGGTGGCTACACCTTC
clone_size: .; d_call: .; j_call: TRBJ2-7; v_call: TRBV10-3; cdr3_aa: CAIKRAGAHYEQYF; cdr3_nt: TGTGCCATCAAGAGGGCGGGGGCTCACTACGAGCAGTACTTC
clone_size: .; d_call: .; j_call: TRBJ2-3; v_call: TRBV5-8; cdr3_aa: CASSRGLGGTDTQYF; cdr3_nt: TGTGCCAGCAGCCGAGGACTCGGGGGCACAGATACGCAGTATTTT
clone_size: .; d_call: .; j_call: TRBJ2-7; v_call: TRBV19; cdr3_aa: CASSIQSDSYEQYF; cdr3_nt: TGTGCCAGTAGTATTCAGTCCGACTCCTACGAGCAGTACTTC
clone_size: .; d_call: .; j_call: TRBJ1-3; v_call: TRBV10-2; cdr3_aa: CASTPRTGGYGNTIYF; cdr3_nt: TGCGCCAGCACCCCTCGGACTGGGGGCTATGGAAACACCATATATTTT
clone_size: .; d_call: .; j_call: TRBJ2-7; v_call: TRBV5-1; cdr3_aa: CASSETPGTPEQYF; cdr3_nt: TGCGCCAGCAGCGAGACGCCGGGGACTCCCGAGCAGTACTTC
clone_size: .; d_call: TRBD1; j_call: TRBJ1-1; v_call: TRBV29-1; cdr3_aa: CSVGGGGRMNTEAFF; cdr3_nt: TGCAGCGTTGGAGGGGGCGGCAGAATGAACACTGAAGCTTTCTTT
clone_size: .; d_call: .; j_call: TRBJ1-2; v_call: TRBV2; cdr3_aa: CASRGQNYGYTF; cdr3_nt: TGTGCCAGCAGAGGACAGAACTATGGCTACACCTTC
clone_size: .; d_call: TRBD1; j_call: TRBJ2-1; v_call: TRBV29-1; cdr3_aa: CSVRQGFEQFF; cdr3_nt: TGCAGCGTGCGACAGGGTTTTGAGCAGTTCTTC
clone_size: .; d_call: .; j_call: TRBJ1-1; v_call: TRBV5-6; cdr3_aa: CASSLNPQGMGEAFF; cdr3_nt: TGTGCCAGCAGCTTGAACCCCCAGGGGATGGGTGAAGCTTTCTTT
clone_size: .; d_call: .; j_call: TRBJ2-1; v_call: TRBV18; cdr3_aa: CASSPPGSPYNEQFF; cdr3_nt: TGTGCCAGCTCACCACCTGGCTCCCCCTACAATGAGCAGTTCTTC
clone_size: few; d_call: TRBD2; j_call: TRBJ2-7; v_call: TRBV6-6; cdr3_aa: CASSVSGGAPEQYF; cdr3_nt: TGTGCCAGCAGTGTTAGCGGGGGGGCCCCCGAGCAGTACTTC
clone_size: .; d_call: .; j_call: TRBJ1-6; v_call: TRBV18; cdr3_aa: CASSRVDKASPLHF; cdr3_nt: TGTGCCAGCTCACGGGTAGACAAAGCTTCACCCCTCCACTTT